The 29 T cell receptor beta chains listed next were all sequenced from one sample in a study of blood T cell repertoires in COVID-19. The data were produced by immunoSEQ multiplex PCR, yet TCRdb's version contains in-frame clones alone and is incomplete. Among more than 200,000 clones, 85% to 90% were seen once, and the ten largest hold about 5%. Sequenced sample: peripheral blood. Source of these receptors: a woman aged 55 to 70 with COVID-19, enrolled during active disease.

This chain joins TRBV19 and TRBJ1-6, with 8 positions matching TRBD1. Per the germline V gene, CDR1 is LNHDA and CDR2 is SQIVND (reference sequence). The ends lost 2 bases at V and 7 bases at J; junction bases unmatched: 7. This CDR3 comprises 16 residues. CDR3 in amino acids: CASSITRQGWNSPLHF. The CDR3 DNA sequence: TGTGCCAGTAGTATAACTCGACAGGGGTGGAATTCACCCCTCCACTTT. The whole variable domain, filled in from reference TRBV19 and TRBJ1-6, reads DGGITQSPKYLFRKEGQNVTLSCEQNLNHDAMYWYRQDPGQGLRLIYYSQIVNDFQKGDIAEGYSVSREKKESFPLTVTSAQKNPTAFYLCASSITRQGWNSPLHFGNGTRLTVT.

V usage is TRBV24-1 and J usage is TRBJ1-6; 7 nucleotides align to TRBD1. The germline gives CDR1 KGHDR, CDR2 SFDVKD. This CDR3 spans 14 amino acids. The V gene end was trimmed by 6 bases and the J gene end by 6 bases; junction bases not matched to a gene: 4. The CDR3 DNA reads TGTGCCACCAGTTCACACAGGGGTAATTCACCCCTCCACTTT. This encodes CATSSHRGNSPLHF.

The chain recombines TRBV7-2 with TRBJ2-2; 8 bases are a match to TRBD2. V gave up 5 bases and J gave up 4 bases; unmatched junction bases: 12. CDR3 length equals 17 residues. The germline gives CDR1 SGHTA, CDR2 FQGNSA. The chain's CDR3 is CASSPLAGNPTTGELFF. In DNA, the CDR3 is TGTGCCAGCAGCCCATTAGCGGGAAACCCGACCACCGGGGAGCTGTTTTTT.

This clone was detected once. This chain joins TRBV28 and TRBJ2-5; D is perhaps TRBD2 (6 bases). CDR1 and CDR2 from the germline V gene are MDHEN and SYDVKM. The CDR3 contains 17 residues. Trimming took 3 bases from V and 4 from J, leaving 21 bases between them. The chain's CDR3 is CASSLGLRGQGGETQYF. The CDR3 DNA reads as TGTGCCAGCAGTTTGGGACTCCGAGGGCAGGGTGGAGAGACCCAGTACTTC.

This clone occurred once. The chain uses TRBV6-5 and TRBJ2-3; D perhaps matches TRBD2 (5 bases). This CDR3 spans 14 amino acids. Germline CDR1 reads MNHEY; CDR2 reads SVGAGI. The V and J ends lost 4 bases and 6 bases respectively, with 14 bases between them. In nucleotides, the CDR3 is TGTGCCAGCAGTTTAGCCGGGGTCTGGGATACGCAGTATTTT. It is translated as CASSLAGVWDTQYF.

J is TRBJ1-2 and V is TRBV28; 9 bases line up with TRBD1. Germline V gene sequence: CDR1 MDHEN, CDR2 SYDVKM. The trim removed 3 bases at V and 11 bases at J, leaving 10 bases unmatched. The CDR3 runs to 14 residues. The CDR3 is CASSFVGTGRLYTF. As DNA, the CDR3 is TGTGCCAGCAGTTTCGTCGGGACAGGGAGACTGTACACCTTC.

The rearrangement links TRBV2 to TRBJ2-5; 10 bases are shared with TRBD1. Looked up from germline, CDR1 is SNHLY and CDR2 is FYNNEI. The ends lost 5 bases at V and 5 bases at J; junction bases unmatched: 5. The CDR3 runs 14 residues. The CDR3 loop reads CASSWGQGTETQYF. The CDR3 coding sequence is TGTGCCAGCAGTTGGGGACAGGGGACGGAGACCCAGTACTTC. Drawing the rest from reference TRBV2 and TRBJ2-5, the complete variable domain is EPEVTQTPSHQVTQMGQEVILRCVPISNHLYFYWYRQILGQKVEFLVSFYNNEISEKSEIFDDQFSVERPDGSNFTLKIRSTKLEDSAMYFCASSWGQGTETQYFGPGTRLLVL.

The chain combines TRBV7-9 with TRBJ2-5; TRBD2 aligns across 12 bases. The V segment lost 2 bases and the J segment 7 bases; nucleotides outside the gene matches: 14. CDR3 length: 18 residues. Germline lookup yields CDR1 SEHNR and CDR2 FQNEAQ (reference sequence). DNA of the CDR3: TGTGCCAGCAGCTTACGACCACCTAGCGGGAGGGCCTTAGGGACCCAGTACTTC. Translated, it gives CASSLRPPSGRALGTQYF.

This clone was detected once. The V gene is TRBV18, the J gene TRBJ2-1, with TRBD1 identical over 8 bases. V lost 1 base to trimming and J lost 0 bases; unmatched junction nucleotides: 2. The length of the CDR3 is 16 residues. Germline CDR1 is KGHSH and CDR2 is LQKENI. CDR3 nucleotides: TGTGCCAGCTCACCACTCGGGACAGGCTCCTACAATGAGCAGTTCTTC. As protein: CASSPLGTGSYNEQFF.

V and J are TRBV5-6 and TRBJ1-1; maybe TRBD1 (5 bases). The germline CDR1 and CDR2 sequences are SGHDT and YYEEEE. This CDR3 comprises 16 residues. The V end lost 3 bases, the J end lost 0 bases, and 15 bases lay between the germline ends. The CDR3: CASSYEQVGLNTEAFF. CDR3 bases: TGTGCCAGCAGCTATGAACAGGTGGGTCTGAACACTGAAGCTTTCTTT.

The rearrangement uses TRBV5-5 and TRBJ1-5; D is unclear. CDR1 is SGHKS, CDR2 YYEKEE, per germline (reference sequence). The CDR3 extends over 17 amino acids. V gave up 4 bases and J gave up 1 base, with 18 bases separating them. The CDR3 sequence: CASSVTFMASSNQPQHF. The CDR3 region has the DNA TGTGCCAGCAGCGTAACCTTTATGGCCTCCAGCAATCAGCCCCAGCATTTT.

CDR3: CASSDQAGVSGANVLTF. CDR3 nucleotide sequence: TGTGCCAGCTCCGATCAAGCGGGAGTTTCGGGGGCCAACGTCCTGACTTTC. The chain uses TRBV18 and TRBJ2-6, with 8 bases that match TRBD2. V trimming: 6 bases; J trimming: 4 bases; junction bases outside the gene matches: 11. CDR1 and CDR2 (germline): KGHSH, LQKENI. This CDR3 has 17 amino acids.

This clone was seen a few times. This rearrangement joins TRBV13 to TRBJ2-1; 11 positions agree with TRBD2. Germline-derived CDR1 and CDR2 are PRHDT and FYEKMQ (reference sequence). V dropped 5 bases and J dropped 8; count of bases not matched to a gene: 14. This CDR3 region has 17 residues. DNA for the CDR3: TGTGCCAGCAGCGCCAGAACTAGCGGGAGACTGGGGTATGAGCAGTTCTTC. Translation gives CASSARTSGRLGYEQFF.

The rearrangement uses TRBV28 and TRBJ2-1; 7 bases match TRBD2. The V gene's germline CDR1 is MDHEN and CDR2 SYDVKM. V was clipped by 5 bases and J by 4 bases; unmatched bases: 5. This CDR3 is built from 14 residues. The CDR3 protein is CASSRDYPYNEQFF. In nucleotides, the CDR3 is TGTGCCAGCAGTCGGGACTACCCATACAATGAGCAGTTCTTC.

The V gene is TRBV6-6, the J gene TRBJ2-2, with 11 bases fitting TRBD1. V trimming: 8 bases; J trimming: 7 bases; junction bases outside the gene matches: 6. The V gene's germline CDR1 is MNHNY and CDR2 SVGAGI (reference sequence). The CDR3 length is 14 residues. The chain's CDR3 is CASGGQGGIGELFF. CDR3 DNA sequence: TGTGCCAGCGGGGGACAGGGGGGGATCGGGGAGCTGTTTTTT.

Only one count was recorded for this clone. The chain couples TRBV27 to TRBJ1-2; D may be TRBD1 (6 bases). Germline V gene data show CDR1 as MNHEY and CDR2 as SMNVEV (reference sequence). V lost 5 bases, J lost 6 bases, and 10 bases lay in between. This CDR3 has 12 amino acids. The CDR3 sequence is CASSVGQHGYTF. The CDR3, as DNA: TGTGCCAGCAGTGTCGGACAGCATGGCTACACCTTC.

The rearrangement uses TRBV7-8 and TRBJ2-3; tentative D call: TRBD2 (6 bases). The CDR3 runs 14 residues. Trimming removed 3 bases from V and 0 bases from J, with 7 bases in between. Germline assignment: CDR1 SGHVS and CDR2 FQNEAQ. CDR3 in amino acids: CASSLTSSTDTQYF. The CDR3 DNA sequence: TGTGCCAGCAGCTTGACTAGTAGCACAGATACGCAGTATTTT.

The V gene is TRBV28, the J gene TRBJ1-2; possibly TRBD1 for D (5 bases). This CDR3 has 15 amino acids. V was cut by 6 bases and J by 2 bases, with 16 bases left in between. Per the germline V gene, CDR1 is MDHEN and CDR2 is SYDVKM. CDR3 in amino acids: CASSPSGRGNYGYTF. The CDR3 coding sequence is TGTGCCAGCAGCCCCTCGGGACGGGGGAACTATGGCTACACCTTC.

The table lists this clone with a few counts. The genes are TRBV10-1 and TRBJ1-5; D is unresolved. Germline assignment: CDR1 WNHNN and CDR2 SYGVQD (reference sequence). V lost 5 bases and J 0 bases, leaving 17 bases between the germline ends. The CDR3 extends over 17 amino acids. Here the CDR3 reads CASSFHFQECSNQPQHF. CDR3 nucleotide sequence: TGCGCCAGCAGTTTTCACTTCCAGGAATGTAGCAATCAGCCCCAGCATTTT.

The rearrangement joins TRBV5-4 to TRBJ2-2; 8 bases line up with TRBD2. This CDR3 has 15 amino acids. The germline gives CDR1 SGHNT, CDR2 YYREEE (reference sequence). V lost 0 bases, J lost 7 bases, and 5 bases stayed unmatched. CDR3 sequence reads: CASSLEGLAGGELFF. The DNA for the CDR3 is TGTGCCAGCAGCTTGGAAGGACTAGCTGGCGGGGAGCTGTTTTTT. Full variable domain (missing parts from reference TRBV5-4 and TRBJ2-2): ETGVTQSPTHLIKTRGQQVTLRCSSQSGHNTVSWYQQALGQGPQFIFQYYREEENGRGNFPPRFSGLQFPNYSSELNVNALELDDSALYLCASSLEGLAGGELFFGEGSRLTVL.

The V call is TRBV27, the J call TRBJ1-1; maybe TRBD1 (6 bases). The germline CDR1 and CDR2 sequences are MNHEY and SMNVEV (reference sequence). V was cut by 5 bases and J by 9 bases, with 34 bases left in between. The length of the CDR3 is 19 residues. DNA of the CDR3: TGTGCCAGCAGTCCCCAATGGTTGGGAGGGGGTGAGGGGGGAATCAAAGCTTTCTTT. This gives the protein CASSPQWLGGGEGGIKAFF.

J is TRBJ2-3 and V is TRBV13; perhaps TRBD2 as D (5 bases). This CDR3 has 14 amino acids. CDR1 and CDR2 from the germline V gene are PRHDT and FYEKMQ (reference sequence). Between the trimmed V and J ends, which lost 1 base and 5 bases, there was a span of 10 bases. The CDR3 DNA follows: TGTGCCAGCAGCTTAGTCGGGGAGAAAGATACGCAGTATTTT. Protein: CASSLVGEKDTQYF.

This sequence joins TRBV5-4 and TRBJ1-1; D unclear. Germline V gene data show CDR1 as SGHNT and CDR2 as YYREEE (reference sequence). Deletions cut 1 base from V and 1 base from J, with 14 bases between. The CDR3 is made up of 16 amino acids. The CDR3 here is CASSLLYRSGNTEAFF. In DNA form, the CDR3 reads TGTGCCAGCAGCTTGCTCTACCGATCCGGGAACACTGAAGCTTTCTTT.

This chain connects TRBV6-5 to TRBJ2-7; 8 bases fit TRBD1. The germline CDR1 and CDR2 sequences are MNHEY and SVGAGI. The J segment lost 7 bases and the V segment lost 6 bases, leaving 11 bases of the junction unmatched. This CDR3 is 14 amino acids long. This CDR3 is CASRGSDRVKEQYF. The CDR3 coding sequence is TGTGCCAGCAGGGGATCGGACAGGGTTAAGGAGCAGTACTTC.

V gene TRBV6-5 combines with J gene TRBJ1-6; 9 bases align to TRBD1. V lost 6 bases and J lost 11; bases outside the gene matches: 11. This CDR3 contains 15 residues. CDR1 MNHEY and CDR2 SVGAGI come from the germline V gene. CDR3 nucleotide sequence: TGTGCCAGCAGGCCCCACAGGGGGCGGTCGGCACCCCTCCACTTT. Translated, it gives CASRPHRGRSAPLHF.

V usage is TRBV4-2 and J usage is TRBJ2-2; TRBD2 might be the D (5 bases). Trimming shortened V by 1 base and J by 7 bases, and 13 bases separated the two germline ends. The CDR3 spans 15 residues. Germline CDR1 is LGHNA and CDR2 is YNFKEQ. This CDR3 reads CASSQAGMVVGELFF. DNA for the CDR3: TGTGCCAGCAGCCAAGCGGGAATGGTGGTCGGGGAGCTGTTTTTT.

The chain couples TRBV20-1 to TRBJ1-5; D not certain. The V and J ends lost 3 bases and 0 bases respectively, with 18 bases between them. Germline lookup yields CDR1 DFQATT and CDR2 SNEGSKA (reference sequence). This CDR3 spans 17 amino acids. The DNA for the CDR3 is TGCAGTGCTAGTGGAGGGTCCCTCCTCTATAGCAATCAGCCCCAGCATTTT. Translating gives CSASGGSLLYSNQPQHF.

This sequence joins TRBV20-1 and TRBJ2-1, with D possibly TRBD2 on 5 matching bases. V was cut by 6 bases and J by 9 bases, with 12 bases left in between. The CDR3 loop spans 11 amino acids. CDR1 is DFQATT and CDR2 is SNEGSKA in the germline V gene (reference sequence). CDR3 region: CSASPSIEQFF. CDR3 coding DNA: TGCAGTGCAAGTCCTAGCATTGAGCAGTTCTTC.

The rearrangement links TRBV3-1 (or the pseudogene TRBV3-2) to TRBJ2-7; possible D gene TRBD2, 5 bases. V shed 4 bases and J shed 6 bases, with 16 bases lying between them. Germline-derived CDR1 and CDR2 are LGHDT and YNNKEL (reference sequence). The CDR3 consists of 14 residues. CDR3 region: CASSRTTRRGEQYF. The CDR3 nucleotides are TGTGCCAGCAGCCGTACGACCCGCCGGGGCGAGCAGTACTTC.